These 26 T cell receptor beta chains were sequenced from one sample in a study of blood T cells in healthy people across ages. A J-beta primer mix and a sample-barcoded 5' primer were used in a second PCR of about 7 to 12 cycles. TCRdb itself ran the 5' RACE reads through MiXCR, one entry per CDR3 protein. The sample lists some 710,000 distinct CDR3 sequences, about half seen once, with approximately 18% in the top ten. Sequenced sample: blood. The source is an older man in good health.

This clonotype appeared a few times. Possible read error: a much larger clone is one base away. The chain carries TRBV28 and TRBJ2-5, with D possibly TRBD1 on 5 matching bases. The CDR3 runs 13 residues. Germline-derived CDR1 and CDR2 are MDHEN and SYDVKM. V shed 6 bases and J shed 11 bases, with 19 bases lying between them. CDR3 sequence: CASSPQVGDEQYF. CDR3 nucleotides: TGTGCCAGCAGCCCTCAGGTAGGGGATGAGCAGTACTTC.

The chain couples TRBV7-3 to TRBJ2-4; 7 nucleotides agree with TRBD1. The germline V gene has CDR1 SGHTA and CDR2 FQGTGA. There are 13 residues in the CDR3. J was trimmed by 4 bases and V by 6 bases; bases with no gene match: 3. In DNA form, the CDR3 reads TGTGCCAGCAGTTCGACAGGGAAAAACATTCAGTACTTC. This codes for CASSSTGKNIQYF.

The chain uses TRBV20-1 and TRBJ2-7; D unclear. This CDR3 region has 12 residues. CDR1 is DFQATT, CDR2 SNEGSKA, per germline (reference sequence). The V and J ends lost 2 bases and 4 bases respectively, with 9 bases between them. As DNA, the CDR3 is TGCAGTGCTAGACCCAATACTTACGAGCAGTACTTC. Translating gives CSARPNTYEQYF.

This chain joins TRBV20-1 and TRBJ1-2; D ambiguous. The V end was cut by 1 base, the J end by 0 bases, with 12 bases between. Germline CDR1 reads DFQATT; CDR2 reads SNEGSKA (reference sequence). This CDR3 has 15 residues. The CDR3 reads CSARAVGIANYGYTF. As DNA, the CDR3 is TGCAGTGCTAGAGCCGTTGGGATAGCTAACTATGGCTACACCTTC.

The rearrangement joins TRBV20-1 to TRBJ2-7; 7 bases are shared with TRBD1. CDR3 length equals 16 residues. J was trimmed by 0 bases and V by 6 bases; bases with no gene match: 14. In germline, CDR1 is DFQATT, CDR2 SNEGSKA (reference sequence). CDR3 nucleotides: TGCAGTGCCAAACTGCGACAACGGGACAGCTCCTACGAGCAGTACTTC. Protein product: CSAKLRQRDSSYEQYF.

This chain links TRBV20-1 with TRBJ2-7; 9 bases map to TRBD1. This CDR3 is built from 16 residues. V gave up 0 bases and J gave up 5 bases; unmatched junction bases: 11. Looked up from germline, CDR1 is DFQATT and CDR2 is SNEGSKA (reference sequence). CDR3 nucleotides: TGCAGTGCTAGAGATAGAGCCGGGACAGGGACCCACGAGCAGTACTTC. This sequence encodes CSARDRAGTGTHEQYF.

With respect to this clonotype: Being one base from a much bigger clone, this may be a read error. The chain combines TRBV7-8 with TRBJ2-1; D not certain. Germline values: CDR1 SGHVS, CDR2 FQNEAQ. The CDR3 runs to 17 residues. V shed 5 bases and J shed 3 bases, with 20 bases lying between them. The CDR3 DNA reads as TGTGCCAGCAGCCCCGGGTCCGGTAACAGACTCTACAATGAGCAGTTCTTC. It encodes CASSPGSGNRLYNEQFF.

The genes are TRBV7-4 and TRBJ2-7; D gene uncertain. The V and J ends lost 5 bases and 2 bases respectively, with 19 bases between them. There are 16 residues in the CDR3. The germline CDR1 and CDR2 sequences are SGHVT and SQSDAQ. Written as DNA, the CDR3 is TGTGCCAGCAGCCCAGGTCGGCCCACCAGAACCTACGAGCAGTACTTC. Protein sequence: CASSPGRPTRTYEQYF.

CDR3 sequence reads: CASSDGLPFETQYF. CDR3 sequence (DNA): TGTGCCAGTAGTGATGGACTTCCCTTCGAGACCCAGTACTTC. The V gene is TRBV19, the J gene TRBJ2-7; D may be TRBD2 (5 bases). The assigned J gene may be wrong: the sequence end matches TRBJ2-5 better. The CDR3 totals 14 residues. CDR1 is LNHDA and CDR2 is SQIVND in the germline V gene (reference sequence).

This clonotype was seen more than once but under ten times. V is TRBV3-1 and J is TRBJ1-2; tentative D call: TRBD1 (5 bases). The CDR3 runs 13 residues. The V end lost 4 bases, the J end lost 3 bases, and 9 bases lay between the germline ends. Per the germline V gene, CDR1 is LGHDT and CDR2 is YNNKEL (reference sequence). CDR3 DNA sequence: TGTGCCAGCAGCCCCAGGGTACACTATGGCTACACCTTC. Translating it yields CASSPRVHYGYTF.

This clonotype turned up a few times. The chain couples TRBV20-1 to TRBJ2-7, with 9 bases that match TRBD1. Germline CDR1 DFQATT, CDR2 SNEGSKA (reference sequence). The CDR3 is 15 residues long. J lost 0 bases, V lost 5 bases, and 8 bases had no gene match. The CDR3 coding sequence is TGCAGTGCTCAAAGGGGGGGACAGGGCTCCTACGAGCAGTACTTC. It is translated as CSAQRGGQGSYEQYF.

This chain joins TRBV24-1 and TRBJ2-5; 11 positions match TRBD2. The V gene end was trimmed by 6 bases and the J gene end by 1 base; junction bases not matched to a gene: 0. The germline V gene encodes CDR1 KGHDR and CDR2 SFDVKD. This CDR3 is 14 amino acids long. The CDR3 nucleotides are TGTGCCACCAGTCTAGCGGGAGGCCAAGAGACCCAGTACTTC. Amino acids: CATSLAGGQETQYF.

In DNA form, the CDR3 reads TGTGCCATCAGTGATCCGGGACCCAATCAGCCCCAGCATTTT. It yields the protein CAISDPGPNQPQHF. The chain has TRBV10-3 and TRBJ1-5; a possible D gene is TRBD1 (5 bases). Looked up from germline, CDR1 is ENHRY and CDR2 is SYGVKD. Trimming stripped 3 bases from V and 3 bases from J, with 9 bases between. The CDR3 length is 14 residues.

A few counts support this clonotype. The chain employs TRBV20-1 and TRBJ2-3, with 10 bases that match TRBD2. The junction had 5 bases not matched to a gene; V was cut back by 5 bases and J by 3 bases. The CDR3 is made up of 14 amino acids. CDR1 is DFQATT and CDR2 is SNEGSKA in the germline V gene (reference sequence). CDR3 loop: CSALAGGRTDTQYF. The CDR3 DNA sequence: TGCAGTGCTTTAGCGGGAGGTAGAACAGATACGCAGTATTTT.

This clonotype was recorded many times. This chain uses TRBV29-1 with TRBJ2-1; 11 bases line up with TRBD1. Germline assignment: CDR1 SQVTM and CDR2 ANQGSEA. The CDR3 totals 14 residues. V shed 4 bases, J shed 10 bases, and the junction held 9 bases outside the gene matches. This CDR3 reads CSVVGTGGRREQFF. The CDR3 coding sequence is TGCAGCGTTGTCGGGACAGGGGGGAGAAGGGAGCAGTTCTTC.

The chain's CDR3 is CASSYSAANTGELFF. Written as DNA, the CDR3 is TGTGCCAGCAGTTACTCGGCAGCGAACACCGGGGAGCTGTTTTTT. The chain joins TRBV6-2 or TRBV6-3 to TRBJ2-2, with D unresolved. Between the trimmed V and J ends, which lost 0 bases and 0 bases, there was a span of 5 bases. This CDR3 has 15 residues. Germline loops: CDR1 MNHEY, CDR2 SVGEGT.

This clonotype was seen a few times. The rearrangement uses TRBV9 and TRBJ2-1, with 10 bases that match TRBD2. Germline lookup yields CDR1 SGDLS and CDR2 YYNGEE. Trimming at V came to 3 bases and at J to 5 bases, leaving 2 bases not matched to a gene. The CDR3 has 14 amino acids. The CDR3 region has the DNA TGTGCCAGCAGCGATGGACTAGCGGACAATGAGCAGTTCTTC. Its translation: CASSDGLADNEQFF.

The chain carries TRBV7-9 and TRBJ2-1; 8 nucleotides align to TRBD1. This CDR3 has 15 amino acids. After removal of 0 bases from V and 7 bases from J, the junction contained 5 bases not matched to a gene. CDR1 and CDR2 from the germline V gene are SEHNR and FQNEAQ (reference sequence). This CDR3 reads CASSLAQGATNEQFF. The CDR3 DNA is TGTGCCAGCAGCTTAGCCCAGGGGGCCACGAATGAGCAGTTCTTC.

This clonotype was detected only a few times. The genes are TRBV7-2 and TRBJ2-7; 11 nucleotides align to TRBD2. This CDR3 has 19 amino acids. After removal of 6 bases from V and 2 bases from J, the junction contained 18 bases not matched to a gene. From germline, CDR1 is SGHTA and CDR2 FQGNSA. The CDR3 DNA is TGTGCCAGCAGTCCATGGGGGGCTAGCGGGAGGCATGCTCCCTACGAGCAGTACTTC. It specifies CASSPWGASGRHAPYEQYF.

DNA for the CDR3: TGTGCCAGCAGCCCCGGTGCGGGCCTACGGGAGCAGTACTTC. It codes for CASSPGAGLREQYF. The gene calls are TRBV11-3 and TRBJ2-7; TRBD2 might be the D (5 bases). Trimming removed 5 bases from V and 7 bases from J, with 18 bases in between. CDR3 length: 14 residues. Germline V gene lookup returns CDR1 SGHNT and CDR2 YENEEA.

In this sample, this clonotype turned up a few times. The genes are TRBV4-2 and TRBJ1-1; possible D gene TRBD1, 5 bases. The CDR3 is 14 amino acids. Trimming took 4 bases from V and 1 from J, leaving 10 bases between them. Germline CDR1 is LGHNA and CDR2 is YNFKEQ. CDR3 loop: CASSRGGENTEAFF. The CDR3 DNA reads TGTGCCAGCAGCCGGGGGGGGGAGAACACTGAAGCTTTCTTT.

This chain uses TRBV11-1 with TRBJ2-5; D remains unclear. Germline assignment: CDR1 SGHAT and CDR2 FQDESV (reference sequence). The CDR3 loop spans 12 amino acids. V was clipped by 3 bases and J by 5 bases, with 7 bases between them. CDR3 sequence: CASSFYGETQYF. The CDR3 DNA reads TGTGCCAGCAGCTTCTATGGGGAGACCCAGTACTTC.

The chain carries TRBV5-1 and TRBJ2-1, with 9 positions matching TRBD2. CDR3 size: 14 residues. The V segment lost 2 bases and the J segment 5 bases; nucleotides outside the gene matches: 2. Germline V gene lookup returns CDR1 SGHRS and CDR2 YFSETQ. The CDR3 loop reads CASSLRTSDNEQFF. In DNA form, the CDR3 reads TGCGCCAGCAGCTTAAGGACTAGCGACAATGAGCAGTTCTTC.

This clonotype was observed a handful of times. The chain links TRBV20-1 to TRBJ2-1; TRBD2 agrees at 9 bases. The J segment lost 7 bases and the V segment lost 6 bases, leaving 16 bases of the junction unmatched. CDR1 is DFQATT, CDR2 SNEGSKA, per germline (reference sequence). The CDR3 contains 16 residues. CDR3: CSARVGGREGRNEQFF. The CDR3 DNA follows: TGCAGTGCGAGGGTTGGGGGGCGGGAGGGCCGGAATGAGCAGTTCTTC.

CDR3 loop: CASSQRQGAAFF. CDR3 nucleotides: TGTGCCAGCAGCCAGAGACAGGGCGCAGCTTTCTTT. The J gene is TRBJ1-1, the V gene TRBV7-2, with 7 bases aligning to TRBD1. Germline CDR1 reads SGHTA; CDR2 reads FQGNSA. V was pared by 5 bases and J by 10 bases, with 7 bases of the junction left unmatched. The CDR3 has 12 amino acids.

V usage is TRBV20-1 and J usage is TRBJ2-7; TRBD2 aligns across 10 bases. Germline loops: CDR1 DFQATT, CDR2 SNEGSKA (reference sequence). V lost 1 base, J lost 2 bases, and 2 bases stayed unmatched. CDR3 length equals 14 residues. The CDR3 spells CSARGGLAPYEQYF. For the CDR3, the DNA is TGCAGTGCTAGAGGGGGACTAGCGCCCTACGAGCAGTACTTC.